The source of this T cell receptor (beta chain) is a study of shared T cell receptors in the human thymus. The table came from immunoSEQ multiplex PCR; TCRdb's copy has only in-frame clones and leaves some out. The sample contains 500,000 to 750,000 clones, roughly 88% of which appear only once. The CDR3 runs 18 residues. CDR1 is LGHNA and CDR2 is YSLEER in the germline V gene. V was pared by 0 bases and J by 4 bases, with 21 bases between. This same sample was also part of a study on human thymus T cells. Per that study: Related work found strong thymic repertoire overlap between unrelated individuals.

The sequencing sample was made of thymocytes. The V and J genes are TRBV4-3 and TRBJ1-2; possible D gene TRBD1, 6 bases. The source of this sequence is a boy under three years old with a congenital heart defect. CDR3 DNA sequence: TGCGCCAGCAGCCAAGAAAGGGCAGGGGCCCCCCTAGGCTATGGCTACACCTTC. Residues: CASSQERAGAPLGYGYTF.